The source of this T cell receptor (beta chain) is a study of Graves' ophthalmopathy and Graves' hyperthyroidism. Study observations and caveats: Blood was where most expanded thyroid clonotypes above 0.001 frequency also turned up. Sensitivity reached 87.88% and specificity 75% to 82% for a 13-signature model separating ophthalmopathy from stable hyperthyroidism.

The starting material, more than 8 ml of fresh peripheral blood, provided the PBMCs. RNA transcripts yielded amplified TCR beta CDR3 regions. Second-round multiplex PCR followed a first-round RT-PCR using HTBI primers. TCRdb itself ran the multiplex PCR reads through MiXCR, one entry per CDR3 protein. The sample has 230,000 or so distinct CDR3 sequences, about 47% seen once. This clonotype was picked up many times. As yet, its antigen is unknown. Sequenced input: peripheral blood. This receptor was obtained from an adult man with Graves' ophthalmopathy.

CDR3 DNA sequence: TGTGCCAGCAGCCGAAACACCGGGGAGCTGTTTTTT. Translated: CASSRNTGELFF. The chain is built from TRBV9 and TRBJ2-2; no firm D call. Between the trimmed V and J ends, which lost 4 bases and 2 bases, there was a span of 3 bases. The CDR3 has 12 amino acids. Germline CDR1 and CDR2: SGDLS and YYNGEE.